The clone carrying this T cell receptor beta chain showed up just a few times. The sample originates from a study of T-cell memory formation after mild COVID-19. Each CDR3 protein is one row after TCRdb ran MiXCR on the 5' RACE reads. Of roughly 86,000 distinct CDR3 sequences in the sample, approximately 13% were seen once. The sequence came from an adult woman who had mild COVID-19 (a few samples of this study predate the infection). Cell type and time point are not known. The specimen was PBMCs or a T cell subset sorted from them (not recorded which).

The CDR3 nucleotides read TGTGCCAGCAGCTTACTTCTAGCGGATGAAGAGACCCAGTACTTC. This sequence encodes CASSLLLADEETQYF. The V gene is TRBV7-9, the J gene TRBJ2-5, with 7 bases lining up with TRBD2. CDR3 length equals 15 residues. V lost 2 bases to trimming and J lost 3 bases; unmatched junction nucleotides: 6. Germline-derived CDR1 and CDR2 are SEHNR and FQNEAQ (reference sequence).